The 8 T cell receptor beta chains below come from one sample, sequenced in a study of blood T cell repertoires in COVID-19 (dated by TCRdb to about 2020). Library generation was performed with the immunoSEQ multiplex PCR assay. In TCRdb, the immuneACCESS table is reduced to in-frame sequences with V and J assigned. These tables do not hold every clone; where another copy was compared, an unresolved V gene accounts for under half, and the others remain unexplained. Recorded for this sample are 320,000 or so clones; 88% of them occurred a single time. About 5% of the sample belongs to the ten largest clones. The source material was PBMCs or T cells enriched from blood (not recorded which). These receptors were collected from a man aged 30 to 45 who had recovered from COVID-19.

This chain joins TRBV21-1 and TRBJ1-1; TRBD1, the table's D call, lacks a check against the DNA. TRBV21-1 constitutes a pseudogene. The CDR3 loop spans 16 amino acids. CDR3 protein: CASSHRAGGEIGEAFF. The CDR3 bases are TGTGCCAGCAGCCACCGGGCAGGGGGCGAAATTGGTGAAGCTTTCTTT.

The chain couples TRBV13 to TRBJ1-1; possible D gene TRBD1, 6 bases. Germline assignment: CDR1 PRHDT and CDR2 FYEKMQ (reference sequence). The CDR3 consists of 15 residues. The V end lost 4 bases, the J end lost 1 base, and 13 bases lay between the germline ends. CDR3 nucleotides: TGTGCCAGCAGCTCCCCGGACAGCCAGAACACTGAAGCTTTCTTT. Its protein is CASSSPDSQNTEAFF.

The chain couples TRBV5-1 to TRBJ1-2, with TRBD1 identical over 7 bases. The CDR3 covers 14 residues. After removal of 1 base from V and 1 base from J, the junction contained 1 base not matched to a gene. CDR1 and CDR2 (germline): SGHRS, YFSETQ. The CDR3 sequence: CASSLWDSNYGYTF. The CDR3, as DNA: TGCGCCAGCAGCTTGTGGGACAGTAACTATGGCTACACCTTC.

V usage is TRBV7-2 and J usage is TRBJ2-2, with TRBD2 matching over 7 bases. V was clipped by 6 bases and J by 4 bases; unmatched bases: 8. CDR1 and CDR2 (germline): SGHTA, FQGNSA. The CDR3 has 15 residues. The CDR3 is CASSPRGTTTGELFF. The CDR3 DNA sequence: TGTGCCAGCAGTCCCAGAGGGACTACCACCGGGGAGCTGTTTTTT.

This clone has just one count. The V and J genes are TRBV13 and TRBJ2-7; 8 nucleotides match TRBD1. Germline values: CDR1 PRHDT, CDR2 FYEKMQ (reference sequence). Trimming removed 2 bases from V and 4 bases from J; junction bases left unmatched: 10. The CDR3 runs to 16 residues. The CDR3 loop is CASSLSTGQGFYEQYF. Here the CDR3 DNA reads TGTGCCAGCAGCTTATCAACCGGACAGGGATTTTACGAGCAGTACTTC.

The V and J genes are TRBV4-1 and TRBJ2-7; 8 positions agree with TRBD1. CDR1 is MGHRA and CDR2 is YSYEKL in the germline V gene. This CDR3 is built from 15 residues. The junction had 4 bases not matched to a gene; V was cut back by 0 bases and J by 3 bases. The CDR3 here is CASSQDPGGGYEQYF. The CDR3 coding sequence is TGCGCCAGCAGCCAAGATCCAGGGGGCGGCTACGAGCAGTACTTC.

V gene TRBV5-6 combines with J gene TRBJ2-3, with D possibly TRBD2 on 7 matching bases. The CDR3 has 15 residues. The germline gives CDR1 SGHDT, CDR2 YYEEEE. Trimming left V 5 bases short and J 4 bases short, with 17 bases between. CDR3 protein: CASSPSWGGSDTQYF. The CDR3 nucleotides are TGTGCCAGCAGTCCCAGCTGGGGGGGCTCAGATACGCAGTATTTT.

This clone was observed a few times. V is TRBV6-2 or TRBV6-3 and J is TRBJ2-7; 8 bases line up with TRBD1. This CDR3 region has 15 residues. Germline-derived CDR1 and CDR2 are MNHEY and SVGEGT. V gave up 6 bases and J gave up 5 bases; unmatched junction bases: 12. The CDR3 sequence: CASSPWMTGENEQYF. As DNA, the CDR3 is TGTGCCAGCAGCCCGTGGATGACAGGGGAGAACGAGCAGTACTTC.